The 5 T cell receptor beta chains in this list originate from one sample, sequenced in a study of cytomegalovirus exposure and HLA in healthy donors (TCRdb year 2017). Library preparation used the immunoSEQ multiplex PCR assay. For the multiplex PCR, a mixture combining 60 forward primers for TCR Vbeta segments and 13 reverse primers for TCR Jbeta segments was used. Held by TCRdb, this immuneACCESS table contains in-frame sequences only and omits some clones. Under half of the omission traces to an unresolved V gene where checked; the cause of the rest is unknown. This sample holds 170,000 or so clones; about 79% were observed only once. 6.4% of the sample comes from the top ten. The sequenced sample was PBMCs. The receptors shown here come from a man over 45 in good health and CMV-seropositive.

The chain has TRBV7-8 and TRBJ2-5, with 8 bases aligning to TRBD2. The CDR3 covers 16 residues. V gave up 1 base and J gave up 5 bases; unmatched junction bases: 9. Germline loops: CDR1 SGHVS, CDR2 FQNEAQ. The chain's CDR3 is CASSLGSGRMLETQYF. The CDR3 DNA reads as TGTGCCAGCAGCTTAGGGAGCGGGAGAATGTTGGAGACCCAGTACTTC.

The J gene is TRBJ1-1, the V gene TRBV19; D is unresolved. The CDR3 is 14 residues long. V dropped 8 bases and J dropped 2 bases, with 15 bases sitting between them. CDR1 and CDR2 (germline): LNHDA, SQIVND (reference sequence). CDR3 coding DNA: TGTGCCAGTTCAATCGGACTCGAAAACACTGAAGCTTTCTTT. Residues: CASSIGLENTEAFF.

This clone has only one observation. The V and J genes are TRBV6-1 and TRBJ2-5; TRBD1 aligns across 7 bases. The CDR3 has 15 amino acids. V dropped 6 bases and J dropped 5; count of bases not matched to a gene: 12. CDR1 is MNHNS, CDR2 SASEGT, per germline. The CDR3 protein is CASSEGAGGRETQYF. DNA for the CDR3: TGTGCCAGCAGCGAGGGGGCAGGGGGAAGGGAGACCCAGTACTTC.

The chain couples TRBV19 to TRBJ1-1; 7 bases are a match to TRBD1. Germline CDR1 reads LNHDA; CDR2 reads SQIVND (reference sequence). The CDR3 runs to 18 residues. With 2 bases clipped from V and 7 bases from J, the junction kept 19 bases outside the gene matches. The CDR3 sequence is CASSITTGTVRIGGEAFF. For the CDR3, the DNA is TGTGCCAGTAGTATAACCACCGGGACAGTGAGGATAGGGGGTGAAGCTTTCTTT. Full variable domain (missing parts from reference TRBV19 and TRBJ1-1): DGGITQSPKYLFRKEGQNVTLSCEQNLNHDAMYWYRQDPGQGLRLIYYSQIVNDFQKGDIAEGYSVSREKKESFPLTVTSAQKNPTAFYLCASSITTGTVRIGGEAFFGQGTRLTVV.

The V call is TRBV2, the J call TRBJ1-1; D remains unclear. V lost 6 bases and J 3 bases, leaving 8 bases between the germline ends. Looked up from germline, CDR1 is SNHLY and CDR2 is FYNNEI. The CDR3 totals 12 residues. The CDR3 loop is CASRGDHTEAFF. The CDR3 coding sequence is TGTGCCAGCAGGGGAGATCACACTGAAGCTTTCTTT. The full variable domain, with the rest looked up from reference TRBV2 and TRBJ1-1, is EPEVTQTPSHQVTQMGQEVILRCVPISNHLYFYWYRQILGQKVEFLVSFYNNEISEKSEIFDDQFSVERPDGSNFTLKIRSTKLEDSAMYFCASRGDHTEAFFGQGTRLTVV.